The T cell receptor (beta chain) under discussion was sequenced for a study of T-cell memory formation after mild COVID-19. Regarding the study as a whole: The pre-infection memory compartment contained some responding clones, suggesting cross-reactive memory joined. From day 15 to 85, contracting clones were balanced between CD4 and CD8, whereas later expanders leaned toward CD4+.

This CDR3 has 20 residues. V lost 1 base and J lost 7; bases outside the gene matches: 20. Germline values: CDR1 LNHDA, CDR2 SQIVND (reference sequence). TCRalpha and TCRbeta libraries used 5'RACE with constant-segment primers and UMIs. Using its own MiXCR run on the 5' RACE reads, TCRdb lists one record per CDR3 protein. The repertoire holds tens of thousands of distinct CDR3 sequences, with 10% to 15% as singletons. Concerning this clonotype itself: The antigen is unknown.

The receptor was derived from an adult woman who had mild COVID-19 (a few samples of this study predate the infection). Cell type and time point are not known. Source material: PBMCs or a T cell subset sorted from them (not recorded which). The V gene is TRBV19, the J gene TRBJ2-1; TRBD2 agrees at 9 bases. CDR3 amino acids: CASSIGDGLARTSWSNEQFF. The CDR3 coding sequence is TGTGCCAGTAGTATAGGGGACGGACTAGCGCGCACTTCCTGGTCTAATGAGCAGTTCTTC. Combining the CDR3 with reference TRBV19 and TRBJ2-1 gives the whole variable domain DGGITQSPKYLFRKEGQNVTLSCEQNLNHDAMYWYRQDPGQGLRLIYYSQIVNDFQKGDIAEGYSVSREKKESFPLTVTSAQKNPTAFYLCASSIGDGLARTSWSNEQFFGPGTRLTVL.